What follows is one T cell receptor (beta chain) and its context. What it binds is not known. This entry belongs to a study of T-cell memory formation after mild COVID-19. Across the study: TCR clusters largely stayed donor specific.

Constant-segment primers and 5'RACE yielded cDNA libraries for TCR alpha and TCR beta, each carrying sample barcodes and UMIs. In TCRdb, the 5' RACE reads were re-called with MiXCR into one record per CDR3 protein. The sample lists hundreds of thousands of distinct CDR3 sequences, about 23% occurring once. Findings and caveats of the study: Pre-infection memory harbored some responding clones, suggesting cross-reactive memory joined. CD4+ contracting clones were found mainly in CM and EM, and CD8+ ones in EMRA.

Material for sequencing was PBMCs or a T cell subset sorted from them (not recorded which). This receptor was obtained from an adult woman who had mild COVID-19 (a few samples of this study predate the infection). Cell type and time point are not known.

The CDR3 sequence is CASSSAGREETQYF. DNA of the CDR3: TGCGCCAGCAGCTCGGCAGGGCGTGAAGAGACCCAGTACTTC. V usage is TRBV5-1 and J usage is TRBJ2-5; maybe TRBD1 (5 bases). The CDR3 loop spans 14 amino acids. V lost 3 bases to trimming and J lost 3 bases, with 12 bases between them. The germline gives CDR1 SGHRS, CDR2 YFSETQ.